This paragraph reports one T cell receptor beta chain. Its antigen is currently unknown. Patients with uncontrolled infections, other autoimmune diseases, pregnancy or lactation were excluded. Clinical symptoms, serum thyroxine, TRAb, thyroid ultrasound and orbital computed tomography established diagnosis. Germline values: CDR1 SGHRS, CDR2 YFSETQ. V trimming: 6 bases; J trimming: 6 bases; junction bases outside the gene matches: 8. This CDR3 contains 14 residues. The data were obtained in a study of T cells in Graves' hyperthyroidism and ophthalmopathy. Overall study findings and caveats: A model of 13 V-J features distinguished ophthalmopathy from stable hyperthyroidism. Most thyroid clonotypes expanded above 0.001 appeared in blood too.

The TCR beta CDR3 regions underwent amplification using RNA transcripts as the source. An initial round of RT-PCR targeting the TCR CDR3 relied on the HTBI primer set. Via MiXCR, TCRdb re-called the multiplex PCR reads, giving one row per CDR3 protein. The table records roughly 500,000 distinct CDR3 sequences, approximately 48% of them present only once. This chain connects TRBV5-1 to TRBJ2-2; 7 nucleotides align to TRBD1. The sample consisted of peripheral blood or thyroid tissue (not recorded which). The receptor comes from an adult woman with Graves' disease, either hyperthyroidism or ophthalmopathy (not recorded which). The CDR3 loop reads CASTTGEMSGELFF. Written as DNA, the CDR3 is TGCGCCAGCACCACAGGGGAGATGTCCGGGGAGCTGTTTTTT.